Presented here are 31 T cell receptor beta chains from one specimen sequenced in a study of T cells in Graves' hyperthyroidism and ophthalmopathy. TCR beta CDR3 sequences were amplified from RNA transcripts. An initial round of RT-PCR targeting the TCR CDR3 relied on the HTBI primer set. One entry per CDR3 protein results from TCRdb running MiXCR on the multiplex PCR reads. The sample contains around 800,000 distinct CDR3 sequences, roughly 40% of which appear only once. Sequenced: blood. These receptors all stem from a man between 18 and 35 years old with Graves' hyperthyroidism.

The rearrangement links TRBV29-1 to TRBJ2-7; a possible D gene is TRBD1 (6 bases). The CDR3 totals 11 residues. V lost 8 bases, J lost 3 bases, and 11 bases lay in between. Germline lookup yields CDR1 SQVTM and CDR2 ANQGSEA. CDR3 protein: CSTRDNYEQYF. The CDR3 DNA is TGCAGCACCCGGGACAACTACGAGCAGTACTTC.

This clonotype was seen ten or more times. The chain combines TRBV9 with TRBJ1-1; TRBD1 aligns across 8 bases. The germline V gene encodes CDR1 SGDLS and CDR2 YYNGEE. The CDR3 sequence is 14 residues long. Trimming cost V 4 bases and J 4 bases; bases outside gene matches: 6. The CDR3 loop is CASSSGQAGTEAFF. DNA of the CDR3: TGTGCCAGCAGCTCGGGACAGGCGGGCACTGAAGCTTTCTTT.

This clonotype was counted at least ten times. V is TRBV19 and J is TRBJ1-5, with 7 nucleotides matching TRBD1. V trimming: 8 bases; J trimming: 5 bases; junction bases outside the gene matches: 9. Germline V CDR1 and CDR2: LNHDA, SQIVND (reference sequence). The CDR3 length is 14 residues. The DNA of the CDR3 is TGTGCCAGTGGCTCGACAGGGTCGCATCAGCCCCAGCATTTT. Protein product: CASGSTGSHQPQHF. The whole variable domain, filled in from reference TRBV19 and TRBJ1-5, reads DGGITQSPKYLFRKEGQNVTLSCEQNLNHDAMYWYRQDPGQGLRLIYYSQIVNDFQKGDIAEGYSVSREKKESFPLTVTSAQKNPTAFYLCASGSTGSHQPQHFGDGTRLSIL.

The chain employs TRBV12-3 or TRBV12-4 and TRBJ1-3; 7 bases agree with TRBD1. CDR3 size: 15 residues. Trimming took 5 bases from V and 2 from J; bases not matched to a gene: 6. The CDR3 DNA sequence: TGTGCCAGCAGTATGGGACAGATGGCTGGAAACACCATATATTTT. It codes for CASSMGQMAGNTIYF.

The chain uses TRBV7-9 and TRBJ1-2; D not certain. The CDR3 has 14 residues. Germline CDR1 is SEHNR and CDR2 is FQNEAQ (reference sequence). With 5 bases removed from V and 2 bases from J, the gap between germline ends came to 12 bases. The chain's CDR3 is CASSTRDPNYGYTF. The CDR3 DNA is TGTGCCAGCAGCACTAGGGATCCAAACTATGGCTACACCTTC. The variable domain in full, with the rest retrieved from reference TRBV7-9 and TRBJ1-2, is DTGVSQNPRHKITKRGQNVTFRCDPISEHNRLYWYRQTLGQGPEFLTYFQNEAQLEKSRLLSDRFSAERPKGSFSTLEIQRTEQGDSAMYLCASSTRDPNYGYTFGSGTRLTVV.

There are many counts of this clonotype. The chain carries TRBV29-1 and TRBJ1-2; no definite D call. Per the germline V gene, CDR1 is SQVTM and CDR2 is ANQGSEA. V lost 1 base and J 5 bases, leaving 5 bases between the germline ends. The CDR3 consists of 11 residues. The CDR3 loop is CSVEGGYGYTF. The CDR3 coding sequence is TGCAGCGTTGAAGGGGGTTATGGCTACACCTTC.

This clonotype was counted ten times or more. This chain uses TRBV29-1 with TRBJ1-1; D is unclear. There are 13 residues in the CDR3. V lost 7 bases and J lost 0, with 12 bases in between. The germline CDR1 and CDR2 sequences are SQVTM and ANQGSEA. Written as DNA, the CDR3 is TGCAGCGCCATATGGCCCGTGAACACTGAAGCTTTCTTT. Protein product: CSAIWPVNTEAFF.

V usage is TRBV10-3 and J usage is TRBJ2-5; 7 bases are a match to TRBD1. Losses at the gene ends were 11 bases for V and 0 bases for J; bases not matched to a gene: 12. CDR3 size: 15 residues. Germline values: CDR1 ENHRY, CDR2 SYGVKD. The CDR3 DNA follows: TGTGCCCGCGCGATAGGGACAGCTGACCAAGAGACCCAGTACTTC. Its protein is CARAIGTADQETQYF.

The rearrangement uses TRBV7-9 and TRBJ1-5, with 8 bases aligning to TRBD1. V shed 1 base, J shed 6 bases, and the junction held 8 bases outside the gene matches. CDR3 length: 16 residues. The germline V gene has CDR1 SEHNR and CDR2 FQNEAQ (reference sequence). The CDR3 loop reads CASSLGGTGDGQPQHF. CDR3 DNA: TGTGCCAGCAGCTTAGGCGGGACAGGCGACGGTCAGCCCCAGCATTTT.

This sequence joins TRBV4-2 and TRBJ1-3; a possible D gene is TRBD1 (6 bases). V lost 1 base to trimming and J lost 3 bases, with 13 bases between them. The germline V gene encodes CDR1 LGHNA and CDR2 YNFKEQ. CDR3 length: 16 amino acids. The CDR3 nucleotides read TGTGCCAGCAGCCAAGCGCTGGGGGCGGATGGAAACACCATATATTTT. Translated: CASSQALGADGNTIYF.

This sequence joins TRBV3-1 and TRBJ1-1; possible D gene TRBD1, 6 bases. Trimming cost V 1 base and J 1 base, with 13 bases left between them. Germline-derived CDR1 and CDR2 are LGHDT and YNNKEL (reference sequence). The CDR3 spans 16 residues. The DNA for the CDR3 is TGTGCCAGCAGCCAAGGGGCAGGGGTAGGGAACACTGAAGCTTTCTTT. Its translation: CASSQGAGVGNTEAFF.

This clonotype was found many times. This chain uses TRBV15 with TRBJ1-1; no reliable D call. Trimming left V 1 base short and J 6 bases short, with 15 bases between. CDR1 is LNHNV and CDR2 is YYDKDF in the germline V gene (reference sequence). The CDR3 extends over 15 amino acids. CDR3 sequence (DNA): TGTGCCACCAGCAGAGTCCCTCCGCTCCTGTCTGAAGCTTTCTTT. Translated, it gives CATSRVPPLLSEAFF. Full variable domain (remainder filled in from reference TRBV15 and TRBJ1-1): DAMVIQNPRYQVTQFGKPVTLSCSQTLNHNVMYWYQQKSSQAPKLLFHYYDKDFNNEADTPDNFQSRRPNTSFCFLDIRSPGLGDTAMYLCATSRVPPLLSEAFFGQGTRLTVV.

The CDR3: CASSLGPDSFSYEQYF. The DNA of the CDR3 is TGTGCCAGCAGCTTAGGCCCGGACAGCTTCTCTTACGAGCAGTACTTC. The chain joins TRBV7-9 to TRBJ2-7, with D possibly matching TRBD1 (6 bases). The germline CDR1 and CDR2 sequences are SEHNR and FQNEAQ (reference sequence). Between the trimmed V and J ends, which lost 1 base and 4 bases, there was a span of 17 bases. The length of the CDR3 is 16 residues.

The genes are TRBV19 and TRBJ1-5; D is possibly TRBD1 (6 bases). V gave up 1 base and J gave up 4 bases, with 14 bases separating them. The CDR3 spans 16 residues. Germline CDR1 and CDR2: LNHDA and SQIVND (reference sequence). The CDR3 loop reads CASSIVPGALNQPQHF. The CDR3 DNA follows: TGTGCCAGTAGTATAGTGCCGGGGGCCCTAAATCAGCCCCAGCATTTT.

On this clonotype itself: Given a much more abundant clone one base away, this may be a read error. The rearrangement links TRBV10-3 to TRBJ2-5; weak D call: TRBD1 (6 bases). This CDR3 contains 13 residues. The V gene's germline CDR1 is ENHRY and CDR2 SYGVKD. CDR3 sequence (DNA): TGTGCCATCGGGACACTAGACAGAGAGGCCCAGTACTTC. Translation gives CAIGTLDREAQYF.

This clonotype has only a few counts. The V and J genes are TRBV5-1 and TRBJ2-7; unclear D gene. Germline V gives CDR1 SGHRS, CDR2 YFSETQ. This CDR3 region has 14 residues. The V and J ends lost 1 base and 6 bases respectively, with 14 bases between them. The CDR3 DNA reads as TGCGCCAGCAGCTTGAATTCTGGTTTTCGCGAGCAGTACTTC. Amino acid sequence: CASSLNSGFREQYF.

This clonotype was counted between two and nine times. This chain links TRBV12-3 or TRBV12-4 with TRBJ1-6; 7 bases align to TRBD1. Unmatched junction bases numbered 9, after V lost 5 bases and J lost 11 bases. The CDR3 is 14 amino acids. CDR3 DNA sequence: TGTGCCAGCAGTCCGAGACAGGGTGGGACACCCCTCCACTTT. Translating it yields CASSPRQGGTPLHF.

This clonotype has a count of ten or more. The chain recombines TRBV25-1 with TRBJ2-7, with D uncertain. The germline V gene encodes CDR1 MGHDK and CDR2 SYGVNS. CDR3 length equals 14 residues. V was pared by 2 bases and J by 3 bases, with 11 bases between. CDR3 sequence reads: CASSEGREDYEQYF. CDR3 in DNA: TGTGCCAGCAGTGAAGGTAGAGAGGACTACGAGCAGTACTTC.

This clonotype was recorded many times. The rearrangement joins TRBV19 to TRBJ1-5; D unresolved. The CDR3 runs to 16 residues. From germline, CDR1 is LNHDA and CDR2 SQIVND (reference sequence). V lost 7 bases and J lost 3, with 19 bases in between. The CDR3 DNA reads as TGTGCCAGTACCTCCCTGGGAGGTGGGGACAATCAGCCCCAGCATTTT. This codes for CASTSLGGGDNQPQHF. Complete variable domain (other parts from reference TRBV19 and TRBJ1-5): DGGITQSPKYLFRKEGQNVTLSCEQNLNHDAMYWYRQDPGQGLRLIYYSQIVNDFQKGDIAEGYSVSREKKESFPLTVTSAQKNPTAFYLCASTSLGGGDNQPQHFGDGTRLSIL.

This clonotype has only one observation. This chain links TRBV10-3 with TRBJ2-7; D may be TRBD1 (6 bases). Trimming took 9 bases from V and 2 from J, leaving 14 bases between them. Germline CDR1 is ENHRY and CDR2 is SYGVKD. The CDR3 has 13 residues. For the CDR3, the DNA is TGTGCCATTAAGGGGGTGGCGACCTACGAGCAGTACTTC. This codes for CAIKGVATYEQYF.

The CDR3 is CASSLEAAELLEDGYTF. The CDR3 DNA reads as TGTGCCAGCAGCTTAGAGGCCGCGGAGCTTCTGGAGGATGGCTACACCTTC. The chain has TRBV11-1 and TRBJ1-2; no firm D call. V was shortened by 1 base and J by 6 bases, with 21 bases between the two germline ends. Per the germline V gene, CDR1 is SGHAT and CDR2 is FQDESV (reference sequence). The CDR3 extends over 17 amino acids.

This clonotype was seen a handful of times. The rearrangement joins TRBV19 to TRBJ2-7; 9 positions agree with TRBD1. CDR1 and CDR2 (germline): LNHDA, SQIVND (reference sequence). Trimming took 7 bases from V and 6 from J; bases not matched to a gene: 10. The CDR3 has 14 residues. Here the CDR3 reads CASIKTGGRGEQYF. The CDR3 DNA sequence: TGTGCCAGTATCAAGACAGGGGGAAGGGGCGAGCAGTACTTC.

This clonotype has more than one count but fewer than ten. The chain couples TRBV6-6 to TRBJ1-2; D gene uncertain. This CDR3 spans 15 amino acids. Trimming removed 2 bases at V and 2 bases at J, with 12 bases between. Per the germline V gene, CDR1 is MNHNY and CDR2 is SVGAGI (reference sequence). CDR3 sequence reads: CASSYEGELNYGYTF. The CDR3 DNA reads TGTGCCAGCAGTTACGAAGGAGAACTGAACTATGGCTACACCTTC.

This clonotype showed up many times. This sequence joins TRBV19 and TRBJ1-2; 7 nucleotides align to TRBD1. The germline CDR1 and CDR2 sequences are LNHDA and SQIVND (reference sequence). The CDR3 is made up of 16 amino acids. V was pared by 4 bases and J by 1 base, with 9 bases of the junction left unmatched. The CDR3 DNA reads TGTGCCAGTAGTAAGTCGACAGGGACAATTAACTATGGCTACACCTTC. Translation: CASSKSTGTINYGYTF.

Many counts were recorded for this clonotype. This chain joins TRBV10-3 and TRBJ2-5; 12 nucleotides match TRBD2. Germline CDR1 is ENHRY and CDR2 is SYGVKD. Germline trimming cut 3 bases from V and 5 bases from J; bases unmatched to any gene: 7. CDR3 length equals 16 residues. The CDR3 region is CAISDPTSGGTETQYF. CDR3 coding DNA: TGTGCCATCAGTGACCCCACTAGCGGGGGGACGGAGACCCAGTACTTC.

This clonotype was observed at least ten times. V is TRBV19 and J is TRBJ1-1; TRBD1 might be the D (6 bases). Looked up from germline, CDR1 is LNHDA and CDR2 is SQIVND (reference sequence). There are 13 residues in the CDR3. Between the trimmed V and J ends, which lost 5 bases and 4 bases, there was a span of 11 bases. The CDR3 DNA reads TGTGCCAGTAGTGATACAGGGCCCACTGAAGCTTTCTTT. The encoded protein is CASSDTGPTEAFF.

This chain joins TRBV4-2 and TRBJ1-5; the D is unclear. The CDR3 loop spans 15 amino acids. V lost 0 bases and J 4 bases, leaving 10 bases between the germline ends. The germline gives CDR1 LGHNA, CDR2 YNFKEQ. The CDR3 DNA follows: TGTGCCAGCAGCCAAGATCGTCAGCCTAATCAGCCCCAGCATTTT. Encoded protein: CASSQDRQPNQPQHF.

A remark on this clonotype: It may be a read error: a sequence one base away is much more abundant. The rearrangement joins TRBV2 to TRBJ1-1; D gene uncertain. The CDR3 consists of 13 residues. Germline assignment: CDR1 SNHLY and CDR2 FYNNEI. In DNA, the CDR3 is TGTGCCAGCAGCCCGGAAGCCTCAACTGAAGTTTTCTTT. Its translation: CASSPEASTEVFF. Filled out from reference TRBV2 and TRBJ1-1, the complete variable domain reads EPEVTQTPSHQVTQMGQEVILRCVPISNHLYFYWYRQILGQKVEFLVSFYNNEISEKSEIFDDQFSVERPDGSNFTLKIRSTKLEDSAMYFCASSPEASTEVFFGQGTRLTVV.

The chain couples TRBV6-6 to TRBJ1-1, with TRBD1 identical over 7 bases. J gave up 1 base and V 7 bases, and 12 bases lay outside the gene matches. Germline CDR1 MNHNY, CDR2 SVGAGI (reference sequence). The CDR3 length is 16 residues. CDR3 sequence: CASTKWGGQENTEAFF. The DNA of the CDR3 is TGTGCCAGCACCAAGTGGGGTGGACAGGAGAACACTGAAGCTTTCTTT.

This clonotype was detected ten times or more. The rearrangement links TRBV25-1 to TRBJ1-4; 9 bases are shared with TRBD1. With 4 bases clipped from V and 7 bases from J, the junction kept 7 bases outside the gene matches. Looked up from germline, CDR1 is MGHDK and CDR2 is SYGVNS. The CDR3 extends over 15 amino acids. CDR3: CASSGAGTGFEKLFF. In DNA, the CDR3 is TGTGCCAGCAGTGGGGCCGGGACAGGGTTTGAAAAACTGTTTTTT.

The CDR3 is CASRDRGGNTIYF. In DNA form, the CDR3 reads TGTGCCAGCAGGGACAGGGGTGGAAACACCATATATTTT. The chain combines TRBV5-6 with TRBJ1-3, with 9 bases aligning to TRBD1. With V trimmed by 5 bases and J by 3 bases, 0 bases remained unmatched. The CDR3 totals 13 residues. CDR1 is SGHDT, CDR2 YYEEEE, per germline. Filled out from reference TRBV5-6 and TRBJ1-3, the complete variable domain reads DAGVTQSPTHLIKTRGQQVTLRCSPKSGHDTVSWYQQALGQGPQFIFQYYEEEERQRGNFPDRFSGHQFPNYSSELNVNALLLGDSALYLCASRDRGGNTIYFGEGSWLTVV.